The present T cell receptor beta chain was sequenced within a study of long-term antiretroviral therapy in people with HIV. CDR3 size: 15 residues. CDR1 and CDR2 from the germline V gene are MDHEN and SYDVKM. The V and J ends lost 5 bases and 3 bases, in that order; junction bases with no gene match: 9. In regard to this clone: Its antigen is still unknown.

Regarding the study as a whole: Pre-ART expanded clones dominated the repertoire at every time point. Relative to transplant donor controls, diversity remained lower despite increasing after ART.

Version v3.0 of the immunoSEQ assay was performed at survey level. Data came from immunoSEQ multiplex PCR; TCRdb stores just in-frame clones and leaves some out. The repertoire has about 17,000 clones, 60% to 85% of them found once; the top ten carry around 7.6%. The TCR originated in a man younger than 40 with HIV. The rearrangement joins TRBV28 to TRBJ1-2; 7 bases match TRBD1. Sequenced material: unsorted PBMCs, taken at the start of antiretroviral therapy. CDR3 sequence: CASSVQGDSDYGYTF. The CDR3 coding sequence is TGTGCCAGCAGTGTTCAGGGGGACTCGGACTATGGCTACACCTTC.